This T cell receptor beta chain was retrieved from a study of Ad26.COV2.S vaccination and SARS-CoV-2 variants. The treatment here: 15 to 20 received Ad26.COV2.S at low or high dose, single or two shots; five or six received placebo; per-sample allocation not given. Day 63 following the first vaccine or placebo injection was when the samples were taken. Boston hosted the donor, who was an adult aged 18-55 years. Clones were sequenced by immunoSEQ multiplex PCR, and TCRdb holds only the in-frame ones, with some missing. The sample consists of about 680,000 clones, 89% of them appearing once. This TCR was recovered from a person aged 18-60 years who received the Ad26.COV2.S COVID-19 vaccine or a placebo. The sample in question was peripheral blood, obtained in a trial of Ad26.COV2.S vaccine versus placebo.

The CDR3 protein is CASSSLTSGMGETQYF. CDR3 nucleotide sequence: TGTGCCAGCAGCTCCCTGACTAGCGGGATGGGGGAGACCCAGTACTTC. The gene calls are TRBV13 and TRBJ2-5, with 11 nucleotides matching TRBD2. Unmatched junction bases numbered 9, after V lost 4 bases and J lost 5 bases. This CDR3 has 16 residues. Germline assignment: CDR1 PRHDT and CDR2 FYEKMQ (reference sequence).